These 7 T cell receptor beta chains share one sample of origin, sequenced in a study of cytomegalovirus exposure and HLA in healthy donors (dated by TCRdb to 2016 to 2017). The receptor library was made with the immunoSEQ multiplex PCR assay. A mixture of 60 forward primers for TCR Vbeta segments and 13 reverse primers for TCR Jbeta segments was used in the multiplex PCR. Here the immuneACCESS table is served through TCRdb, limited to in-frame sequences with V and J called. Missing clones are a known gap in these copies; in checked studies unresolved V genes cover under half, and the rest lacks a known reason. The sample table lists about 120,000 clones, 70% to 85% of them with a count of one. The ten largest clones add up to about 2.7% of the sample. The sequencing input was PBMCs. The receptors shown here come from a woman aged 18-29 years in good health and CMV-seronegative.

The rearrangement uses TRBV6-5 and TRBJ1-5, with D uncertain. V lost 2 bases to trimming and J lost 6 bases, with 11 bases between them. The CDR3 sequence is 14 residues long. Looked up from germline, CDR1 is MNHEY and CDR2 is SVGAGI. The CDR3 bases are TGTGCCAGCAGTTACAGGGTGGGGAGTCAGCCCCAGCATTTT. It translates to CASSYRVGSQPQHF.

With respect to this clone: The limits of the CDR3 on the DNA are not certain, so only TCRdb's listed CDR3 is given. The chain uses TRBV11-3 and TRBJ2-2; the table calls TRBD2, which could not be checked here. Germline CDR1 SGHNT, CDR2 YENEEA. The CDR3 is made up of 16 amino acids, end residues included. CDR3 residues: CASSFGPGRGTGELFF.

V gene TRBV10-3 combines with J gene TRBJ2-3, with D perhaps TRBD2 (6 bases). The CDR3 spans 13 residues. Germline CDR1 ENHRY, CDR2 SYGVKD. V lost 11 bases, J lost 0 bases, and 12 bases lay in between. The CDR3 DNA reads TGTGCCTACGGGGACTTTAGCACAGATACGCAGTATTTT. Amino acids: CAYGDFSTDTQYF.

V and J are TRBV29-1 and TRBJ1-4; perhaps TRBD1 as D (6 bases). The V end was cut by 7 bases, the J end by 3 bases, with 9 bases between. The germline gives CDR1 SQVTM, CDR2 ANQGSEA. The CDR3 length is 12 residues. The CDR3 sequence: CSAQGSNEKLFF. The CDR3 DNA follows: TGCAGCGCACAGGGCTCTAATGAAAAACTGTTTTTT. Supplemented by reference TRBV29-1 and TRBJ1-4, the full variable domain reads SAVISQKPSRDICQRGTSLTIQCQVDSQVTMMFWYRQQPGQSLTLIATANQGSEATYESGFVIDKFPISRPNLTFSTLTVSNMSPEDSSIYLCSAQGSNEKLFFGSGTQLSVL.

The rearrangement links TRBV30 to TRBJ1-2; 8 nucleotides match TRBD1. Germline lookup yields CDR1 GTSNPN and CDR2 SVGIG (reference sequence). The CDR3 contains 15 residues. Trimming took 0 bases from V and 2 from J; bases not matched to a gene: 5. Written as DNA, the CDR3 is TGTGCCTGGAGTGTATACAGGGGGGCCAACTATGGCTACACCTTC. As protein: CAWSVYRGANYGYTF.

V usage is TRBV11-3 and J usage is TRBJ2-7; the match to TRBD2 covers 7 bases. The V gene's germline CDR1 is SGHNT and CDR2 YENEEA. The junction had 2 bases not matched to a gene; V was cut back by 3 bases and J by 3 bases. CDR3 length equals 13 residues. DNA of the CDR3: TGTGCCAGCAGCTTGGGCGGGGGCTACGAGCAGTACTTC. Its protein is CASSLGGGYEQYF.

The chain is built from TRBV5-8 and TRBJ1-6; D may be TRBD1 (5 bases). Per germline, CDR1 SGHTS and CDR2 YDEGEE. The CDR3 loop spans 15 amino acids. Trimming pared 2 bases from V and 5 bases from J, leaving 11 bases between. This chain's CDR3 is CASSFSGHNNSPLHF. The CDR3 DNA reads TGTGCCAGCAGCTTTTCTGGACACAATAATTCACCCCTCCACTTT.